Listed below are T cell receptor beta chains from one sample, sequenced in a study of blood T cell repertoires in COVID-19. Generated by immunoSEQ multiplex PCR, the TCRdb table keeps only in-frame clones and is missing some. The sample records tens of thousands of clones, roughly 80% being singletons. Sequencing input: peripheral blood. Every receptor here comes from a woman aged 80 or older with acute or convalescent COVID-19. Both conserved end residues are part of each CDR3. Fields, in order: V gene, J gene, D gene, clone size, CDR3 DNA, CDR3 protein. The D gene is left open where the match is weak. Not every row has a clone size; where given, it reads once, few, many or a size class.

v_gene: TRBV27
j_gene: TRBJ1-4
d_gene: -
abundance: -
CDR3nt: TGTGCCAGCAGTCCCGGACAGACAACTAATGAAAAACTGTTTTTT
CDR3aa: CASSPGQTTNEKLFF

v_gene: TRBV24-1
j_gene: TRBJ2-3
d_gene: -
abundance: -
CDR3nt: TGTGCCACCAGTGATTCCCCCAGGGTGGGTTCGGGAGATACGCAGTATTTT
CDR3aa: CATSDSPRVGSGDTQYF

v_gene: TRBV9
j_gene: TRBJ2-6
d_gene: -
abundance: -
CDR3nt: TGTGCCAGCAGCGGTACATTGCGGGGTGGGGCCAACGTCCTGACTTTC
CDR3aa: CASSGTLRGGANVLTF

v_gene: TRBV7-9
j_gene: TRBJ2-3
d_gene: -
abundance: -
CDR3nt: TGTGCCAGCAGCGGCTGGGAGAATGCAGATACGCAGTATTTT
CDR3aa: CASSGWENADTQYF

v_gene: TRBV5-1
j_gene: TRBJ2-2
d_gene: TRBD1
abundance: -
CDR3nt: TGCGCCAGCAGCCGCCAGACAGGGGGCCCCACCGGGGAGCTGTTTTTT
CDR3aa: CASSRQTGGPTGELFF

v_gene: TRBV19
j_gene: TRBJ2-1
d_gene: TRBD2
abundance: -
CDR3nt: TGTGCCAGTAGTATCGGTCTAGCGGGAGGGACGGCCTACAATGAGCAGTTCTTC
CDR3aa: CASSIGLAGGTAYNEQFF

v_gene: TRBV5-1
j_gene: TRBJ1-1
d_gene: -
abundance: -
CDR3nt: TGCGCCAGCAGCGCCTACAGGGAGCCCAGACTGGGGACTGAAGCTTTCTTT
CDR3aa: CASSAYREPRLGTEAFF

v_gene: TRBV6-5
j_gene: TRBJ2-1
d_gene: TRBD2
abundance: -
CDR3nt: TGTGCCAGCAAAAAGCGGGAGTTTGGCTACAATGAGCAGTTCTTC
CDR3aa: CASKKREFGYNEQFF

v_gene: TRBV11-2
j_gene: TRBJ2-7
d_gene: -
abundance: once
CDR3nt: TGTGCCAGCAGCTTAGATATGGGCCTTACCTACGAGCAGTACTTC
CDR3aa: CASSLDMGLTYEQYF

v_gene: TRBV27
j_gene: TRBJ2-7
d_gene: TRBD2
abundance: -
CDR3nt: TGTGCCAGCAGTCCGGGACTACCAGGAGGCGAGCAGTACTTC
CDR3aa: CASSPGLPGGEQYF

v_gene: TRBV28
j_gene: TRBJ2-2
d_gene: -
abundance: -
CDR3nt: TGTGCCAGCAGTACCGTTGGGTCTCGGGACACCGGGGAGCTGTTTTTT
CDR3aa: CASSTVGSRDTGELFF

v_gene: TRBV7-2
j_gene: TRBJ2-7
d_gene: TRBD2
abundance: -
CDR3nt: TGTGCCAGCAGCCTATACTCATCCTCCGGGACTAGCGGAGCCGAGCAGTACTTC
CDR3aa: CASSLYSSSGTSGAEQYF

v_gene: TRBV6-5
j_gene: TRBJ2-5
d_gene: -
abundance: -
CDR3nt: TGTGCCAGCAGTTACTCGACGGGAGCCCAAGAGACCCAGTACTTC
CDR3aa: CASSYSTGAQETQYF

v_gene: TRBV9
j_gene: TRBJ1-5
d_gene: -
abundance: -
CDR3nt: TGTGCCAGCAGCGTAGGTCCCAGGGTTGGCAATCAGCCCCAGCATTTT
CDR3aa: CASSVGPRVGNQPQHF

v_gene: TRBV7-2
j_gene: TRBJ2-1
d_gene: TRBD1
abundance: -
CDR3nt: TGTGCCAGCAGCAACCGGGACAGAGGGTTAAATGAGCAGTTCTTC
CDR3aa: CASSNRDRGLNEQFF

v_gene: TRBV29-1
j_gene: TRBJ2-7
d_gene: TRBD1
abundance: -
CDR3nt: TGCAGCGTTGGACAGGGTTCCTCCTACGAGCAGTACTTC
CDR3aa: CSVGQGSSYEQYF

v_gene: TRBV7-2
j_gene: TRBJ2-2
d_gene: TRBD1
abundance: once
CDR3nt: TGTGCCAGCAGCTTCAGGGGGCGGCGGACCGGGGAGCTGTTTTTT
CDR3aa: CASSFRGRRTGELFF

v_gene: TRBV6-1
j_gene: TRBJ2-4
d_gene: -
abundance: -
CDR3nt: TGTGCCAGCAGTGAAGGGTTAGGGGTCGCCAAAAACATTCAGTACTTC
CDR3aa: CASSEGLGVAKNIQYF

v_gene: TRBV19
j_gene: TRBJ2-1
d_gene: TRBD1
abundance: few
CDR3nt: TGTGCCAGTAGTATAGTAGGGACAGGTCAGGGCGAGCAGTTCTTC
CDR3aa: CASSIVGTGQGEQFF

v_gene: TRBV18
j_gene: TRBJ1-2
d_gene: -
abundance: once
CDR3nt: TGTGCCAGCTCACAAAACAGGGCCCCTAACTATGGCTACACCTTC
CDR3aa: CASSQNRAPNYGYTF

v_gene: TRBV7-3
j_gene: TRBJ2-2
d_gene: TRBD2
abundance: -
CDR3nt: TGTGCCAGCAGCTTATCGCCTAGCGGGAGTTCCGGGGAGCTGTTTTTT
CDR3aa: CASSLSPSGSSGELFF

v_gene: TRBV9
j_gene: TRBJ2-2
d_gene: TRBD2
abundance: -
CDR3nt: TGTGCCAGCAGCGTAGGTGCGGGAGGGTACACCGGGGAGCTGTTTTTT
CDR3aa: CASSVGAGGYTGELFF

v_gene: TRBV27
j_gene: TRBJ2-5
d_gene: TRBD2
abundance: -
CDR3nt: TGTGCCAGCAGTATGGTAGCGGGGGCAATCCAAGAGACCCAGTACTTC
CDR3aa: CASSMVAGAIQETQYF

v_gene: TRBV30
j_gene: TRBJ2-3
d_gene: TRBD1
abundance: -
CDR3nt: TGTGCCTGGAGCGTGCCCCCCGGACAGGCAGATACGCAGTATTTT
CDR3aa: CAWSVPPGQADTQYF

v_gene: TRBV2
j_gene: TRBJ1-4
d_gene: -
abundance: once
CDR3nt: TGTGCCAGCAGTGAATCTGTGGGGGCTGGAAAACTGTTTTTT
CDR3aa: CASSESVGAGKLFF

v_gene: TRBV9
j_gene: TRBJ2-7
d_gene: TRBD2
abundance: -
CDR3nt: TGTGCCAGCAGCGTGGCCGGGACTAGCAGTTCCTACGAGCAGTACTTC
CDR3aa: CASSVAGTSSSYEQYF

v_gene: TRBV27
j_gene: TRBJ1-4
d_gene: -
abundance: -
CDR3nt: TGTGCCAGCAGTTTATCGCCCAGTAATGAAAAACTGTTTTTT
CDR3aa: CASSLSPSNEKLFF

v_gene: TRBV14
j_gene: TRBJ2-1
d_gene: TRBD2
abundance: once
CDR3nt: TGTGCCAGCAGCAGTTACAGCGGGACTAGCCTTACGAGCTCCTACAATGAGCAGTTCTTC
CDR3aa: CASSSYSGTSLTSSYNEQFF

v_gene: TRBV30
j_gene: TRBJ2-1
d_gene: -
abundance: -
CDR3nt: TGTGCCTGTGCTGGGACAACCTACAATGAGCAGTTCTTC
CDR3aa: CACAGTTYNEQFF

v_gene: TRBV27
j_gene: TRBJ1-2
d_gene: -
abundance: -
CDR3nt: TGTGCCAGCAGTTTGGCTTTCGTCGGGGGGGGCAGCTATGGCTACACCTTC
CDR3aa: CASSLAFVGGGSYGYTF

v_gene: TRBV5-5
j_gene: TRBJ2-1
d_gene: TRBD2
abundance: -
CDR3nt: TGTGCCAGCAGCTTGTTCTTGTTGGGGACTAGCGGGAGATATGAGCAGTTCTTC
CDR3aa: CASSLFLLGTSGRYEQFF

v_gene: TRBV5-4
j_gene: TRBJ2-7
d_gene: TRBD1
abundance: -
CDR3nt: TGTGCCAGCAGCTTGGCCGGTCGGGACAGGGCAGCCGAGCAGTACTTC
CDR3aa: CASSLAGRDRAAEQYF

v_gene: TRBV24-1
j_gene: TRBJ1-2
d_gene: TRBD1
abundance: -
CDR3nt: TGTGCCACCAGTGACCCGGACAGGGGCTATGGCTACACCTTC
CDR3aa: CATSDPDRGYGYTF

v_gene: TRBV5-1
j_gene: TRBJ1-3
d_gene: -
abundance: -
CDR3nt: TGCGCCAGCAGCTTGGTACAGAGCTCTGGAAACACCATATATTTT
CDR3aa: CASSLVQSSGNTIYF

v_gene: TRBV2
j_gene: TRBJ2-3
d_gene: TRBD2
abundance: few
CDR3nt: TGTGCCAGCACCACTAGCGGGTTTAGCACAGATACGCAGTATTTT
CDR3aa: CASTTSGFSTDTQYF

v_gene: TRBV12-3/TRBV12-4
j_gene: TRBJ1-1
d_gene: -
abundance: once
CDR3nt: TGTGCCAGCAGTCGCCTTCGGGACACTGAAGCTTTCTTT
CDR3aa: CASSRLRDTEAFF

v_gene: TRBV24-1
j_gene: TRBJ2-1
d_gene: TRBD1
abundance: -
CDR3nt: TGTGCCACCAGTGAAAGACAGGGCTATGAGCAGTTCTTC
CDR3aa: CATSERQGYEQFF

v_gene: TRBV5-1
j_gene: TRBJ1-6
d_gene: -
abundance: -
CDR3nt: TGCGCCAGCAGCCTCCGGGGGGGCTGGGGTTCACCCCTCCACTTT
CDR3aa: CASSLRGGWGSPLHF

v_gene: TRBV19
j_gene: TRBJ1-5
d_gene: -
abundance: -
CDR3nt: TGTGCCAGTAGTAACGGACTCAGCAATCAGCCCCAGCATTTT
CDR3aa: CASSNGLSNQPQHF

v_gene: TRBV19
j_gene: TRBJ2-7
d_gene: TRBD1
abundance: -
CDR3nt: TGTGCCAGTAGCCGACAGGGGGGTACCTACGAGCAGTACTTC
CDR3aa: CASSRQGGTYEQYF

v_gene: TRBV18
j_gene: TRBJ2-7
d_gene: TRBD1
abundance: -
CDR3nt: TGTGCCAGCTCACCAAACAGGGGGATGGACGAGCAGTACTTC
CDR3aa: CASSPNRGMDEQYF

v_gene: TRBV7-6
j_gene: TRBJ2-5
d_gene: TRBD1
abundance: -
CDR3nt: TGTGCCAGCAGCCTCGGGACAGGGCAAGAGACCCAGTACTTC
CDR3aa: CASSLGTGQETQYF

v_gene: TRBV7-9
j_gene: TRBJ2-4
d_gene: TRBD1
abundance: few
CDR3nt: TGTGCCAGCAGCGGACAGGGGCGGGCCCTCTACTTC
CDR3aa: CASSGQGRALYF

v_gene: TRBV5-4
j_gene: TRBJ2-3
d_gene: TRBD2
abundance: -
CDR3nt: TGTGCCAGCAGCCAGCGGGGGGAGGGCCTGGCAGATACGCAGTATTTT
CDR3aa: CASSQRGEGLADTQYF

v_gene: TRBV9
j_gene: TRBJ1-1
d_gene: -
abundance: -
CDR3nt: TGTGCCAGCAGCATCCAACAGGATACTGAAGCTTTCTTT
CDR3aa: CASSIQQDTEAFF

v_gene: TRBV6-5
j_gene: TRBJ2-7
d_gene: TRBD1
abundance: -
CDR3nt: TGTGCCAGCAGTTACTGGGGCGGACAGGGGGCTGACGAGCAGTACTTC
CDR3aa: CASSYWGGQGADEQYF

v_gene: TRBV18
j_gene: TRBJ2-5
d_gene: -
abundance: -
CDR3nt: TGTGCCAGCTCACCCCCAGACGGGAAAGAGACCCAGTACTTC
CDR3aa: CASSPPDGKETQYF

v_gene: TRBV19
j_gene: TRBJ1-2
d_gene: TRBD1
abundance: -
CDR3nt: TGTGCCAGTAGTATCCCGGGACAGGGGGTCTATGGCTACACCTTC
CDR3aa: CASSIPGQGVYGYTF

v_gene: TRBV7-9
j_gene: TRBJ1-1
d_gene: TRBD1
abundance: -
CDR3nt: TGTGCCAGCAGTTCCATAGGGGGCATGAGCACTGAAGCTTTCTTT
CDR3aa: CASSSIGGMSTEAFF